The next 25 T cell receptor beta chains were all read from a single sample in a study of identical twins. TCRdb re-analysed the 5' RACE reads in MiXCR, keeping a single row per CDR3 protein. Of 1.5 million or so distinct CDR3 sequences in the sample, about 32% were seen once. The sample comprised cord blood. These receptors were collected from a newborn girl in good health.

Remarks on this clonotype: A read error may account for a junction end that differs from germline. V and J are TRBV7-9 and TRBJ2-1; the D is unclear. The CDR3 covers 15 residues. Germline CDR1 SEHNR, CDR2 FQNEAQ (reference sequence). For the CDR3, the DNA is TGTGCCAGCAGCTTAGTGGTCAGCTCCTACAACGAGCAGTTCTTC. This translates into CASSLVVSSYNEQFF. The variable domain in full, completed from reference TRBV7-9 and TRBJ2-1, reads DTGVSQNPRHKITKRGQNVTFRCDPISEHNRLYWYRQTLGQGPEFLTYFQNEAQLEKSRLLSDRFSAERPKGSFSTLEIQRTEQGDSAMYLCASSLVVSSYNEQFFGPGTRLTVL.

V usage is TRBV14 and J usage is TRBJ2-7; D perhaps matches TRBD2 (6 bases). The length of the CDR3 is 16 residues. With 4 bases removed from V and 2 bases from J, the gap between germline ends came to 18 bases. CDR1 and CDR2 from the germline V gene are SGHDN and FVKESK. The CDR3 loop reads CASSPFRGKGPYEQYF. CDR3 nucleotide sequence: TGTGCCAGCAGCCCTTTCCGGGGGAAAGGTCCCTACGAGCAGTACTTC.

This clonotype was seen only a few times. The chain joins TRBV24-1 to TRBJ1-2, with D perhaps matching TRBD1 (6 bases). This CDR3 is built from 12 residues. V was clipped by 6 bases and J by 6 bases, with 10 bases between them. CDR1 is KGHDR, CDR2 SFDVKD, per germline. Here the CDR3 reads CATSRTADGYTF. DNA for the CDR3: TGTGCCACCAGTCGGACAGCAGATGGCTACACCTTC.

The chain joins TRBV10-3 to TRBJ1-2, with D perhaps matching TRBD1 (5 bases). Germline-derived CDR1 and CDR2 are ENHRY and SYGVKD. CDR3 length equals 14 residues. Trimming took 0 bases from V and 4 from J, leaving 9 bases between them. CDR3 sequence: CAISESRQGYGYTF. CDR3 bases: TGTGCCATCAGTGAGTCGCGGCAGGGCTATGGCTACACCTTC.

This clonotype was seen many times. The chain uses TRBV25-1 and TRBJ1-6, with D possibly TRBD1 on 6 matching bases. The CDR3 contains 14 residues. The V and J ends lost 2 bases and 7 bases respectively, with 9 bases between them. Germline CDR1 is MGHDK and CDR2 is SYGVNS. The CDR3 nucleotides read TGTGCCAGCAGTGAAGGGGGGCGAAATTCACCCCTCCACTTT. Protein sequence: CASSEGGRNSPLHF. The entire variable domain, with the rest obtained from reference TRBV25-1 and TRBJ1-6, is as follows: EADIYQTPRYLVIGTGKKITLECSQTMGHDKMYWYQQDPGMELHLIHYSYGVNSTEKGDLSSESTVSRIRTEHFPLTLESARPSHTSQYLCASSEGGRNSPLHFGNGTRLTVT.

The rearrangement uses TRBV27 and TRBJ1-5; 7 bases line up with TRBD1. Germline-derived CDR1 and CDR2 are MNHEY and SMNVEV (reference sequence). The V gene end was trimmed by 4 bases and the J gene end by 6 bases; junction bases not matched to a gene: 12. The CDR3 runs to 16 residues. The DNA for the CDR3 is TGTGCCAGCAGTTCACAGGGGCGGGCGGGCAGTCAGCCCCAGCATTTT. The encoded protein is CASSSQGRAGSQPQHF.

V gene TRBV29-1 combines with J gene TRBJ2-5; 10 nucleotides align to TRBD2. J was trimmed by 11 bases and V by 6 bases; bases with no gene match: 18. The germline V gene has CDR1 SQVTM and CDR2 ANQGSEA. The CDR3 loop spans 15 amino acids. The CDR3 region is CSVGSTSGVYNEQYF. The CDR3 DNA reads as TGCAGCGTGGGCAGTACTAGCGGGGTTTACAATGAGCAGTACTTC.

The V call is TRBV29-1, the J call TRBJ2-1; D gene unclear. Germline CDR1 SQVTM, CDR2 ANQGSEA. The length of the CDR3 is 14 residues. V was shortened by 6 bases and J by 0 bases, with 12 bases between the two germline ends. The CDR3: CSVDRMGSYNEQFF. Here the CDR3 DNA reads TGCAGCGTGGACCGTATGGGCTCCTACAATGAGCAGTTCTTC.

This clonotype has just a few counts. The chain carries TRBV5-5 and TRBJ1-2, with 7 nucleotides matching TRBD1. V was clipped by 3 bases and J by 12 bases; unmatched bases: 8. The CDR3 covers 12 residues. Per germline, CDR1 SGHKS and CDR2 YYEKEE (reference sequence). The CDR3 sequence is CASSSPGTAHTF. CDR3 sequence (DNA): TGTGCCAGCAGCTCACCCGGGACAGCCCACACCTTC. The full variable domain, rest sourced from reference TRBV5-5 and TRBJ1-2, is DAGVTQSPTHLIKTRGQQVTLRCSPISGHKSVSWYQQVLGQGPQFIFQYYEKEERGRGNFPDRFSARQFPNYSSELNVNALLLGDSALYLCASSSPGTAHTFGSGTRLTVV.

The sample holds many counts of this clonotype. This chain connects TRBV4-1 to TRBJ2-1; no definite D call. The CDR3 totals 13 residues. Germline V gives CDR1 MGHRA, CDR2 YSYEKL. The germline V and J ends were trimmed by 1 base and 8 bases, with 9 bases remaining between them. The CDR3 sequence is CASSQVNSYEQFF. The CDR3 bases are TGCGCCAGCAGCCAAGTCAACTCCTATGAGCAGTTCTTC.

Only a few counts were recorded for this clonotype. V usage is TRBV4-1 and J usage is TRBJ1-5; 8 nucleotides agree with TRBD1. Germline V lookup: CDR1 MGHRA, CDR2 YSYEKL. Trimming cost V 4 bases and J 5 bases; bases outside gene matches: 10. The CDR3 is 16 amino acids. The CDR3 DNA reads as TGCGCCAGCAGCCCCGGGGGGGCAGGGGGCTATCAGCCCCAGCATTTT. Translated, it gives CASSPGGAGGYQPQHF.

The V gene is TRBV5-1, the J gene TRBJ2-1; 7 bases align to TRBD1. Germline values: CDR1 SGHRS, CDR2 YFSETQ. The CDR3 runs to 16 residues. Trimming cost V 4 bases and J 0 bases; bases outside gene matches: 7. CDR3 DNA: TGCGCCAGCAGCCCATTTGGACAGGCCTCCTACAATGAGCAGTTCTTC. This codes for CASSPFGQASYNEQFF.

The chain is built from TRBV2 and TRBJ2-7, with 10 bases lining up with TRBD2. Trimming removed 2 bases from V and 5 bases from J; junction bases left unmatched: 9. Germline V gene data show CDR1 as SNHLY and CDR2 as FYNNEI. This CDR3 region has 16 residues. Here the CDR3 reads CASSERWLAGADEQYF. The CDR3 nucleotides read TGTGCCAGCAGTGAAAGATGGCTAGCGGGGGCCGACGAGCAGTACTTC. The full variable domain, with the rest looked up from reference TRBV2 and TRBJ2-7, is EPEVTQTPSHQVTQMGQEVILRCVPISNHLYFYWYRQILGQKVEFLVSFYNNEISEKSEIFDDQFSVERPDGSNFTLKIRSTKLEDSAMYFCASSERWLAGADEQYFGPGTRLTVT.

This clonotype was detected a few times. This chain links TRBV5-1 with TRBJ2-5; D is possibly TRBD1 (6 bases). The CDR3 is made up of 14 amino acids. V shed 4 bases and J shed 2 bases, with 12 bases lying between them. The germline V gene encodes CDR1 SGHRS and CDR2 YFSETQ. This CDR3 reads CASSTGQPQETQYF. The DNA for the CDR3 is TGCGCCAGCAGCACCGGACAGCCACAAGAGACCCAGTACTTC.

The chain joins TRBV7-9 to TRBJ2-6; the D gene is possibly TRBD2 (5 bases). Trimming left V 5 bases short and J 0 bases short, with 11 bases between. This CDR3 comprises 16 residues. CDR1 SEHNR and CDR2 FQNEAQ come from the germline V gene (reference sequence). The CDR3 reads CASSNPRGSGANVLTF. DNA of the CDR3: TGTGCCAGCAGCAACCCACGGGGCTCTGGGGCCAACGTCCTGACTTTC.

In regard to this clonotype: With a much larger clone just one base away, this may be a read error. The chain carries TRBV7-2 and TRBJ2-1, with D uncertain. Trimming removed 2 bases at V and 9 bases at J, with 17 bases between. The CDR3 runs 15 residues. Per the germline V gene, CDR1 is SGHTA and CDR2 is FQGNSA. The CDR3 protein is CASSLSKSERSEQFF. DNA of the CDR3: TGTGCCAGCAGCTTAAGCAAGAGCGAACGGAGTGAGCAGTTCTTC.

The V and J genes are TRBV27 and TRBJ2-5; 7 nucleotides agree with TRBD2. The CDR3 is 17 amino acids. CDR1 MNHEY and CDR2 SMNVEV come from the germline V gene (reference sequence). The V gene end was trimmed by 1 base and the J gene end by 2 bases; junction bases not matched to a gene: 10. The chain's CDR3 is CASSLFGEGIIQETQYF. CDR3 bases: TGTGCCAGCAGTTTATTTGGGGAGGGGATAATTCAAGAGACCCAGTACTTC.

The chain uses TRBV7-9 and TRBJ2-5; either TRBD1 or TRBD2 may supply D (5 bases each). The CDR3 contains 16 residues. V lost 5 bases and J 3 bases, leaving 19 bases between the germline ends. In germline, CDR1 is SEHNR, CDR2 FQNEAQ (reference sequence). The CDR3 region has the DNA TGTGCCAGCAGCCCCAGGTTAGGGGACGGCGAAGAGACCCAGTACTTC. This codes for CASSPRLGDGEETQYF.

This clonotype was found a few times. This chain connects TRBV6-5 to TRBJ1-1; a weak D match, TRBD1 (5 bases). The CDR3 length is 16 residues. Trimming pared 6 bases from V and 3 bases from J, leaving 20 bases between. Germline CDR1 reads MNHEY; CDR2 reads SVGAGI. CDR3 in DNA: TGTGCCAGCAGCTCGAATCGCAGGGCGCCGGACACTGAAGCTTTCTTT. Its translation: CASSSNRRAPDTEAFF.

CDR3 amino acids: CASSKNGQGLEKLFF. CDR3 bases: TGTGCCAGCAGCAAAAACGGCCAGGGGCTGGAAAAACTGTTTTTT. The gene calls are TRBV21-1 and TRBJ1-4; the D call of TRBD1 is as the table states it, not checked on the DNA. TRBV21-1 is tagged as a pseudogene. CDR3 length: 15 amino acids.

This clonotype was observed at least ten times. The J gene is TRBJ1-2, the V gene TRBV25-1, with a weak D call TRBD1 (6 bases). The CDR3 runs to 13 residues. Germline CDR1 MGHDK, CDR2 SYGVNS. V was trimmed by 4 bases and J by 5 bases, leaving 11 bases between them. CDR3 nucleotides: TGTGCCAGCAGTGCCCAGGGGCGGTATGGCTACACCTTC. Translating it yields CASSAQGRYGYTF.

V gene TRBV28 combines with J gene TRBJ2-1; D unclear. Germline loops: CDR1 MDHEN, CDR2 SYDVKM. The CDR3 has 15 amino acids. V lost 6 bases to trimming and J lost 2 bases, with 14 bases between them. The CDR3 DNA is TGTGCCAGCAGGCCGAGGTACAGCACCTACAATGAGCAGTTCTTC. This sequence encodes CASRPRYSTYNEQFF.

The chain couples TRBV7-2 to TRBJ2-7; unclear D gene. CDR3 length equals 14 residues. Deletions cut 2 bases from V and 2 bases from J, with 10 bases between. The germline V gene has CDR1 SGHTA and CDR2 FQGNSA. The CDR3 is CASSLNFPTYEQYF. In nucleotides, the CDR3 is TGTGCCAGCAGCTTAAATTTCCCGACCTACGAGCAGTACTTC.

V gene TRBV6-2 or TRBV6-3 combines with J gene TRBJ2-3; D may be TRBD2 (6 bases). Germline V lookup: CDR1 MNHEY, CDR2 SVGEGT. Trimming pared 2 bases from V and 5 bases from J, leaving 32 bases between. The CDR3 covers 21 residues. This CDR3 is CASSYHSTPAGSGSAGDTQYF. The CDR3 region has the DNA TGTGCCAGCAGTTACCATTCAACCCCTGCCGGTAGCGGCTCGGCTGGAGATACGCAGTATTTT.

This clonotype was observed a few times. J is TRBJ1-4 and V is TRBV6-1, with TRBD1 identical over 7 bases. CDR3 length: 16 residues. V dropped 6 bases and J dropped 1; count of bases not matched to a gene: 8. Germline lookup yields CDR1 MNHNS and CDR2 SASEGT. The CDR3 here is CASRIKPGGTNEKLFF. The CDR3 DNA reads as TGTGCCAGCAGGATAAAGCCAGGGGGAACTAATGAAAAACTGTTTTTT.